A single sample is the source of the 25 T cell receptor beta chains below, sequenced in a study. Via MiXCR, TCRdb re-called the RT-PCR reads, giving one row per CDR3 protein. The data hold approximately 720,000 distinct CDR3 sequences, with 12% to 15% observed a single time. The source material was memory CD4+ T cells from blood. These receptors all come from a female donor in good health, serving as a healthy control.

Notes on this clonotype: Its ends do not fully match the called genes, so a read error is possible. The V call is TRBV18, the J call TRBJ2-1; TRBD2 might be the D (6 bases). The CDR3 runs 16 residues. CDR1 and CDR2 from the germline V gene are KGHSH and LQKENI. CDR3 region: CASSPNIGRTGNAQFF. The CDR3 DNA sequence: TGTGCCAGCTCACCCAATATCGGGAGAACGGGGAATGCGCAGTTCTTC.

A few counts support this clonotype. This chain joins TRBV4-2 and TRBJ2-1, with D possibly TRBD1 on 6 matching bases. V gave up 0 bases and J gave up 4 bases, with 16 bases separating them. Germline V gene data show CDR1 as LGHNA and CDR2 as YNFKEQ. The CDR3 sequence is 17 residues long. CDR3 nucleotide sequence: TGTGCCAGCAGCCAAGAAGGGGGTGGGATCTATTACAATGAGCAGTTCTTC. Its translation is CASSQEGGGIYYNEQFF.

This clonotype turned up a few times. The chain combines TRBV6-2 or TRBV6-3 with TRBJ1-5; no definite D call. Trimming shortened V by 7 bases and J by 6 bases, and 10 bases separated the two germline ends. Germline V CDR1 and CDR2: MNHEY, SVGEGT. CDR3 length: 12 amino acids. CDR3: CASNWNGQPQHF. In DNA, the CDR3 is TGTGCCAGCAATTGGAACGGTCAGCCCCAGCATTTT.

This clonotype occurred many times. The chain links TRBV6-5 to TRBJ2-7, with 7 bases fitting TRBD1. This CDR3 region has 15 residues. Germline loops: CDR1 MNHEY, CDR2 SVGAGI. V shed 5 bases and J 4 bases; nucleotides not matched to a gene: 11. The CDR3 sequence: CASSRSPGTAYEQYF. The CDR3 DNA follows: TGTGCCAGCAGTAGAAGCCCCGGGACAGCTTACGAGCAGTACTTC.

This clonotype has only a few counts. CDR3 sequence: CASSLVRAGSDEQYF. DNA for the CDR3: TGTGCCAGCAGCTTAGTTAGGGCAGGGAGCGACGAGCAGTACTTC. V gene TRBV7-8 combines with J gene TRBJ2-7; D may be TRBD1 or TRBD2 (5 bases each). This CDR3 contains 15 residues. Per the germline V gene, CDR1 is SGHVS and CDR2 is FQNEAQ. V was cut by 1 base and J by 5 bases, with 15 bases left in between.

The genes are TRBV9 and TRBJ1-5, with D maybe TRBD1 (5 bases). Germline V gene lookup returns CDR1 SGDLS and CDR2 YYNGEE. The germline V and J ends were trimmed by 3 bases and 4 bases, with 8 bases remaining between them. The CDR3 consists of 13 residues. CDR3 in DNA: TGTGCCAGCAGCGCCGGGACGAATCAGCCCCAGCATTTT. Translated: CASSAGTNQPQHF.

This clonotype showed up many times. The chain carries TRBV20-1 and TRBJ2-3, with 11 bases matching TRBD2. There are 17 residues in the CDR3. After removal of 1 base from V and 5 bases from J, the junction contained 11 bases not matched to a gene. Germline V gene data show CDR1 as DFQATT and CDR2 as SNEGSKA (reference sequence). Written as DNA, the CDR3 is TGCAGTGCTAGAGTCGGACTAGCGGGTCTTAGGGGAGATACGCAGTATTTT. Amino acids: CSARVGLAGLRGDTQYF.

This clonotype was counted between two and nine times. This chain connects TRBV12-3 or TRBV12-4 to TRBJ1-1; D ambiguous. This CDR3 is built from 15 residues. Trimming pared 8 bases from V and 1 base from J, leaving 17 bases between. This CDR3 reads CASSLAAPPNTEAFF. CDR3 nucleotides: TGTGCCAGCTCTCTGGCAGCCCCACCGAACACTGAAGCTTTCTTT.

This clonotype was counted at least ten times. The V call is TRBV29-1, the J call TRBJ2-1; no clear D. This CDR3 region has 11 residues. V dropped 7 bases and J dropped 9 bases, with 13 bases sitting between them. The germline CDR1 and CDR2 sequences are SQVTM and ANQGSEA. The CDR3 coding sequence is TGCAGCGCTATGGACGGACGTGAGCAGTTCTTC. Translating gives CSAMDGREQFF.

This clonotype turned up a few times. This chain joins TRBV27 and TRBJ1-3, with D possibly TRBD1 on 5 matching bases. CDR3 length equals 14 residues. Germline V CDR1 and CDR2: MNHEY, SMNVEV (reference sequence). Trimming pared 8 bases from V and 0 bases from J, leaving 11 bases between. The CDR3 is CASGDRDSGNTIYF. The DNA for the CDR3 is TGTGCCAGCGGGGACCGGGACTCTGGAAACACCATATATTTT.

This clonotype was counted a few times. In nucleotides, the CDR3 is TGTGCCAGTAGTATAGAGGGGACCGGATTCTACGAGCAGTACTTC. It translates to CASSIEGTGFYEQYF. The gene calls are TRBV19 and TRBJ2-7, with D possibly being TRBD1 or TRBD2 (5 bases each). Trimming pared 0 bases from V and 3 bases from J, leaving 12 bases between. The germline V gene has CDR1 LNHDA and CDR2 SQIVND (reference sequence). This CDR3 has 15 residues.

In this sample, this clonotype turned up a few times. The rearrangement uses TRBV28 and TRBJ1-2; D unclear. In germline, CDR1 is MDHEN, CDR2 SYDVKM. V gave up 6 bases and J gave up 5 bases, with 13 bases separating them. This CDR3 is built from 13 residues. CDR3 bases: TGTGCCAGCAGCTTGACGGAGCCTTATGGCTACACCTTC. It encodes CASSLTEPYGYTF.

This clonotype has at least ten counts. The V call is TRBV4-2, the J call TRBJ2-3; 12 nucleotides match TRBD2. Germline V gives CDR1 LGHNA, CDR2 YNFKEQ. The CDR3 is made up of 18 amino acids. V was pared by 2 bases and J by 1 base, with 7 bases of the junction left unmatched. The DNA for the CDR3 is TGTGCCAGCAGCCAAACACAGACTAGCGGGAGTGGCACAGATACGCAGTATTTT. Amino acid sequence: CASSQTQTSGSGTDTQYF.

V and J are TRBV7-6 and TRBJ2-7, with 8 bases fitting TRBD2. Germline trimming cut 2 bases from V and 5 bases from J; bases unmatched to any gene: 2. The germline V gene encodes CDR1 SGHVS and CDR2 FNYEAQ. The CDR3 has 13 amino acids. This CDR3 reads CASSLSGRNEQYF. CDR3 coding DNA: TGTGCCAGCAGCTTAAGCGGGAGAAACGAGCAGTACTTC.

This clonotype was counted between two and nine times. J is TRBJ2-1 and V is TRBV7-9; a weak D match, TRBD2 (6 bases). The germline CDR1 and CDR2 sequences are SEHNR and FQNEAQ (reference sequence). Trimming took 5 bases from V and 10 from J, leaving 18 bases between them. The CDR3 is 14 amino acids. Here the CDR3 reads CASSPDRGSREQFF. CDR3 bases: TGTGCCAGCAGCCCAGACCGGGGGTCCAGGGAGCAGTTCTTC.

The rearrangement links TRBV20-1 to TRBJ1-4; D might be TRBD1 (5 bases). Germline CDR1 DFQATT, CDR2 SNEGSKA (reference sequence). There are 13 residues in the CDR3. The V end lost 6 bases, the J end lost 2 bases, and 10 bases lay between the germline ends. The chain's CDR3 is CSAQRDTNEKLFF. CDR3 DNA: TGCAGTGCCCAACGGGACACTAATGAAAAACTGTTTTTT.

In its sample, this clonotype was seen a few times. The V and J genes are TRBV12-3 or TRBV12-4 and TRBJ1-1; 9 bases are a match to TRBD1. V dropped 4 bases and J dropped 7; count of bases not matched to a gene: 10. The CDR3 sequence is 15 residues long. The CDR3 DNA reads as TGTGCCAGCAGTTACGGGACAGGGCTTCAAAATGAAGCTTTCTTT. This sequence encodes CASSYGTGLQNEAFF.

The chain has TRBV7-9 and TRBJ2-7; 9 nucleotides align to TRBD1. Germline V gene lookup returns CDR1 SEHNR and CDR2 FQNEAQ (reference sequence). The CDR3 contains 16 residues. With V trimmed by 4 bases and J by 2 bases, 9 bases remained unmatched. CDR3 region: CASSSLSGTGPYEQYF. CDR3 in DNA: TGTGCCAGCAGCTCCCTCTCGGGGACAGGGCCCTACGAGCAGTACTTC. Drawing the rest from reference TRBV7-9 and TRBJ2-7, the complete variable domain is DTGVSQNPRHKITKRGQNVTFRCDPISEHNRLYWYRQTLGQGPEFLTYFQNEAQLEKSRLLSDRFSAERPKGSFSTLEIQRTEQGDSAMYLCASSSLSGTGPYEQYFGPGTRLTVT.

Many counts were recorded for this clonotype. The chain's CDR3 is CASSSTGEHPQYF. The DNA for the CDR3 is TGTGCCAGCAGTTCAACTGGCGAGCACCCGCAGTATTTT. This chain links TRBV12-3 or TRBV12-4 with TRBJ2-3; no clear D gene. The CDR3 covers 13 residues. The V and J ends lost 4 bases and 10 bases respectively, with 15 bases between them.

This clonotype was seen a handful of times. The J gene is TRBJ2-3, the V gene TRBV20-1; the D gene is possibly TRBD1 (6 bases). The germline V gene encodes CDR1 DFQATT and CDR2 SNEGSKA (reference sequence). The V end lost 3 bases, the J end lost 4 bases, and 11 bases lay between the germline ends. The CDR3 has 13 amino acids. CDR3 nucleotide sequence: TGCAGTGCTAGGAAGCAGGGGTCAGATACGCAGTATTTT. This translates into CSARKQGSDTQYF.

The chain links TRBV7-9 to TRBJ1-1, with D perhaps matching TRBD1 (6 bases). The V gene lost 0 bases and the J gene lost 6 bases, with 11 bases spanning the gap. This CDR3 contains 14 residues. CDR1 is SEHNR and CDR2 is FQNEAQ in the germline V gene (reference sequence). CDR3 sequence reads: CASSLAGAGAEAFF. DNA of the CDR3: TGTGCCAGCAGCTTAGCGGGGGCTGGGGCTGAAGCTTTCTTT.

The rearrangement links TRBV30 to TRBJ1-6; 7 positions agree with TRBD1. The germline gives CDR1 GTSNPN, CDR2 SVGIG (reference sequence). CDR3 length: 14 residues. Losses at the gene ends were 2 bases for V and 7 bases for J; bases not matched to a gene: 5. The DNA for the CDR3 is TGTGCCTGGAGTCCAGGGGGGCTCAATTCACCCCTCCACTTT. It specifies CAWSPGGLNSPLHF. Complete variable domain (other parts from reference TRBV30 and TRBJ1-6): SQTIHQWPATLVQPVGSPLSLECTVEGTSNPNLYWYRQAAGRGLQLLFYSVGIGQISSEVPQNLSASRPQDRQFILSSKKLLLSDSGFYLCAWSPGGLNSPLHFGNGTRLTVT.

The rearrangement uses TRBV28 and TRBJ1-2; 8 bases map to TRBD1. CDR3 length: 11 residues. Germline assignment: CDR1 MDHEN and CDR2 SYDVKM. The chain's CDR3 is CATGALNGYTF. In DNA, the CDR3 is TGTGCGACAGGGGCATTAAATGGCTACACCTTC.

V is TRBV6-1 and J is TRBJ2-5, with TRBD2 matching 7 bases. The CDR3 is made up of 14 amino acids. The V segment lost 7 bases and the J segment 1 base; nucleotides outside the gene matches: 6. Germline V lookup: CDR1 MNHNS, CDR2 SASEGT. CDR3 protein: CASTALATQETQYF. In DNA, the CDR3 is TGTGCCAGCACCGCACTAGCGACCCAAGAGACCCAGTACTTC.

This clonotype was counted at least ten times. The chain uses TRBV5-1 and TRBJ2-7; either TRBD1 or TRBD2 may fit D (5 bases each). From germline, CDR1 is SGHRS and CDR2 YFSETQ. The CDR3 is 14 amino acids. The V and J ends lost 0 bases and 5 bases respectively, with 12 bases between them. CDR3 residues: CASSLVSGSHEQYF. CDR3 nucleotides: TGCGCCAGCAGCTTGGTGTCAGGGAGCCACGAGCAGTACTTC.